These T cell receptor beta chains were read from a single sample in a study of T cell responses to AZD1222 COVID-19 vaccine. Measured with immunoSEQ multiplex PCR; TCRdb has only the in-frame clones, and not every one. The sample holds about 110,000 clones, approximately 94% seen once. Sequenced here: peripheral blood, sampled 28 days after the second AZD1222 dose. The receptors were gathered from an adult who received the AZD1222 COVID-19 vaccine. Each CDR3 is given with its conserved first and last residue. The D gene is left open where the match is weak. Expanded clones are given a class, and other clones once, few, many or no size at all.

V gene	J gene	D gene	clone size	CDR3 protein	CDR3 DNA
TRBV11-2	TRBJ1-1	.	.	CASSLGVGNTEAFF	TGTGCCAGCAGCTTGGGGGTAGGGAACACTGAAGCTTTCTTT
TRBV7-9	TRBJ1-2	.	.	CASSLRGGKNGYTF	TGTGCCAGCAGCTTACGAGGGGGGAAAAATGGCTACACCTTC
TRBV5-1	TRBJ1-3	TRBD1	.	CASSQGASGNTIYF	TGCGCCAGCAGCCAGGGGGCTTCGGGAAACACCATATATTTT
TRBV7-2	TRBJ1-5	.	.	CASSWDSNQPQHF	TGTGCCAGCAGCTGGGATAGCAATCAGCCCCAGCATTTT
TRBV2	TRBJ1-4	.	.	CASSANEKLFF	TGTGCCAGCAGTGCAAATGAAAAACTGTTTTTT
TRBV28	TRBJ2-2	.	.	CASSFSPGQNTGELFF	TGTGCCAGCAGTTTCTCCCCCGGGCAGAACACCGGGGAGCTGTTTTTT
TRBV5-1	TRBJ1-1	.	.	CASLSDGNTEAFF	TGCGCCAGCTTATCGGACGGAAACACTGAAGCTTTCTTT
TRBV6-1	TRBJ1-3	.	.	CASSDPTDSGNTIYF	TGTGCCAGCAGTGACCCCACGGACTCGGGAAACACCATATATTTT
TRBV5-6	TRBJ2-7	TRBD1	.	CASSRTGSREQYF	TGTGCCAGCAGCCGGACAGGGAGTCGCGAGCAGTACTTC
TRBV19	TRBJ2-7	TRBD2	.	CASSAGGPGYEQYF	TGTGCCAGTAGTGCGGGAGGACCGGGCTACGAGCAGTACTTC
TRBV6-5	TRBJ1-2	TRBD1	.	CASTPMAGGGSYTF	TGTGCCAGCACCCCAATGGCAGGGGGCGGCAGCTACACCTTC
TRBV11-2	TRBJ1-1	.	.	CASSLVYRENTEAFF	TGTGCCAGCAGCTTAGTGTACAGAGAGAACACTGAAGCTTTCTTT
TRBV7-9	TRBJ2-5	.	.	CASSLLGGKETQYF	TGTGCCAGCAGCTTATTAGGCGGAAAAGAGACCCAGTACTTC
TRBV30	TRBJ1-2	TRBD1	.	CAWRWGQLYGYTF	TGTGCCTGGAGGTGGGGACAGCTCTATGGCTACACCTTC
TRBV12-5	TRBJ1-1	.	.	CASGPRGDTEAFF	TGTGCTAGTGGTCCCCGGGGGGACACTGAAGCTTTCTTT
TRBV2	TRBJ2-6	.	.	CASSGGHGANVLTF	TGTGCCAGCAGCGGGGGCCATGGGGCCAACGTCCTGACTTTC
TRBV20-1	TRBJ1-1	.	.	CSAGEAFF	TGCAGTGCTGGTGAAGCTTTCTTT
TRBV6-5	TRBJ1-2	.	.	CASSSGSSGYTF	TGTGCCAGCAGCTCGGGGTCGTCGGGCTACACCTTC
TRBV7-9	TRBJ1-2	.	.	CASSFAGSNYGYTF	TGTGCCAGCAGCTTCGCAGGGTCCAACTATGGCTACACCTTC
TRBV11-2	TRBJ1-2	.	.	CASSFNGNYGYTF	TGTGCCAGCAGCTTCAACGGGAACTATGGCTACACCTTC
TRBV7-2	TRBJ1-2	TRBD1	.	CASSPRGQNYGYTF	TGTGCCAGCAGCCCACGGGGACAGAACTATGGCTACACCTTC
TRBV5-6	TRBJ1-1	.	.	CASSPVGGGNTEAFF	TGTGCCAGCAGCCCCGTCGGGGGAGGGAACACTGAAGCTTTCTTT
TRBV29-1	TRBJ1-3	.	once	CSVDPGYGGNTIYF	TGCAGCGTTGACCCAGGGTATGGTGGAAACACCATATATTTT
TRBV20-1	TRBJ2-7	.	.	CSASWQSYEQYF	TGCAGTGCTAGTTGGCAGTCCTACGAGCAGTACTTC
TRBV25-1	TRBJ2-7	.	few	CASSPVGGFKPYEQYF	TGTGCCAGCAGCCCCGTCGGCGGCTTCAAGCCCTACGAGCAGTACTTC
TRBV19	TRBJ2-1	TRBD1	.	CASSALTGGYLNNEQFF	TGTGCCAGTAGTGCCCTAACAGGGGGCTATTTAAACAATGAGCAGTTCTTC
TRBV7-8	TRBJ2-7	.	.	CASDRGGTDYEQYF	TGTGCCAGCGATAGGGGGGGGACGGATTACGAGCAGTACTTC
TRBV27	TRBJ1-5	TRBD1	.	CASSLKQGGSSNQPQHF	TGTGCCAGCAGTTTAAAACAGGGGGGTTCGAGCAATCAGCCCCAGCATTTT
TRBV6-5	TRBJ1-5	.	.	CASGSGAGSNQPQHF	TGTGCCAGCGGATCCGGAGCGGGAAGCAATCAGCCCCAGCATTTT
TRBV5-4	TRBJ2-5	.	.	CASSLGARGETQYF	TGTGCCAGCAGCTTGGGGGCAAGAGGGGAGACCCAGTACTTC
TRBV3-1/TRBV3-2	TRBJ1-1	.	.	CASSPRAGTYTEAFF	TGTGCCAGCAGCCCTCGCGCAGGAACCTACACTGAAGCTTTCTTT
TRBV14	TRBJ2-7	.	few	CASSQVYAYEQYF	TGTGCCAGCAGCCAAGTGTACGCCTACGAGCAGTACTTC
TRBV18	TRBJ2-7	TRBD2	once	CASSPPSGGTSYEQYF	TGTGCCAGCTCACCACCTAGCGGGGGGACATCCTACGAGCAGTACTTC
TRBV5-4	TRBJ1-1	.	.	CASSFGIGTEAFF	TGTGCCAGCAGCTTCGGGATAGGGACTGAAGCTTTCTTT
TRBV30	TRBJ2-3	.	.	CAWSEAGDPDTQYF	TGTGCCTGGAGTGAGGCAGGGGATCCAGATACGCAGTATTTT
TRBV7-6	TRBJ1-4	.	.	CASSFKPPGAANEKLFF	TGTGCCAGCAGCTTCAAGCCCCCGGGGGCGGCTAATGAAAAACTGTTTTTT
TRBV9	TRBJ1-2	.	.	CASSVDQRGYGYTF	TGTGCCAGCAGCGTAGACCAGCGGGGGTATGGCTACACCTTC
TRBV19	TRBJ1-5	.	.	CASKRYRDVSQPQHF	TGTGCCAGTAAGAGGTACAGGGATGTCAGTCAGCCCCAGCATTTT
TRBV6-5	TRBJ1-2	.	once	CASSYSTKGYGYTF	TGTGCCAGCAGTTACTCGACAAAGGGTTATGGCTACACCTTC
TRBV7-2	TRBJ2-3	.	.	CASSFQRGTDTQYF	TGTGCCAGCAGCTTCCAGCGGGGCACAGATACGCAGTATTTT
TRBV19	TRBJ2-7	.	.	CASMILGKGSYEQYF	TGTGCCAGTATGATTTTGGGTAAAGGGTCCTACGAGCAGTACTTC
TRBV24-1	TRBJ2-5	.	.	CATSDPNQETQYF	TGTGCCACCAGTGACCCGAACCAAGAGACCCAGTACTTC
TRBV2	TRBJ1-1	.	.	CASSWDSEAFF	TGTGCCAGCAGTTGGGACTCTGAAGCTTTCTTT
TRBV6-6	TRBJ2-7	.	once	CASSYAEDYEQYF	TGTGCCAGCAGTTACGCGGAAGACTACGAGCAGTACTTC
TRBV29-1	TRBJ1-5	.	.	CSVEVAGQLNQPQHF	TGCAGCGTTGAAGTAGCCGGACAGCTCAATCAGCCCCAGCATTTT
TRBV10-3	TRBJ2-3	.	.	CAISEPDWRRDTQYF	TGTGCCATCAGTGAGCCCGACTGGAGACGGGATACGCAGTATTTT
TRBV14	TRBJ2-1	.	.	CASSEYVVSYNEQFF	TGTGCCAGCAGCGAATACGTGGTGTCCTACAATGAGCAGTTCTTC
TRBV10-1	TRBJ1-1	.	.	CASSESGLRGTEAFF	TGCGCCAGCAGTGAGAGTGGCCTGCGGGGCACTGAAGCTTTCTTT
TRBV10-1	TRBJ1-4	.	.	CASSDPGSNEKLFF	TGCGCCAGCAGTGACCCAGGCTCTAATGAAAAACTGTTTTTT
TRBV28	TRBJ2-7	.	.	CASSSRTVPYEQYF	TGTGCCAGCAGTTCCCGGACAGTCCCCTACGAGCAGTACTTC
TRBV25-1	TRBJ1-1	TRBD1	once	CASISDRGGQWRTEAFF	TGTGCCAGCATCTCGGACAGGGGAGGACAATGGCGCACTGAAGCTTTCTTT
TRBV11-2	TRBJ1-2	TRBD1	once	CASSSWDRSNYGYTF	TGTGCCAGCAGCTCCTGGGACAGGTCTAACTATGGCTACACCTTC
TRBV7-2	TRBJ1-6	.	.	CASSTTGFRNSPLHF	TGTGCCAGCAGCACAACAGGGTTCAGAAATTCACCCCTCCACTTT